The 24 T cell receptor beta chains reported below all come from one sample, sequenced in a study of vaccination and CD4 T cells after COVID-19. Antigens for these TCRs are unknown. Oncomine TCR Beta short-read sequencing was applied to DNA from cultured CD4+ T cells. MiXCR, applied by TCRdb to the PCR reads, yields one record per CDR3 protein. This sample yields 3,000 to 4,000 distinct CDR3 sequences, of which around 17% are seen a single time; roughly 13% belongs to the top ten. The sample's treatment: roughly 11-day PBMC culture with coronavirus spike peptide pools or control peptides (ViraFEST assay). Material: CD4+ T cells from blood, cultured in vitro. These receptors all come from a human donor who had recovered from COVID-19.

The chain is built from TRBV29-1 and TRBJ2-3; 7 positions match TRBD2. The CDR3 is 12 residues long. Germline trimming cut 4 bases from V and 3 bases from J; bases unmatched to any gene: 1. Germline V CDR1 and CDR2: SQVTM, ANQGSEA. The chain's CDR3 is CSVGEGTDTQYF. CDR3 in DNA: TGCAGCGTTGGGGAGGGAACAGATACGCAGTATTTT.

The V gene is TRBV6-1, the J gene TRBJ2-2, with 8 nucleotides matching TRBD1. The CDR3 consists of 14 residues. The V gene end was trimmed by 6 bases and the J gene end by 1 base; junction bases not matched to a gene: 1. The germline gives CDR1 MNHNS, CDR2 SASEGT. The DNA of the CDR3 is TGTGCCAGCAGACAGGGGGGGAACACCGGGGAGCTGTTTTTT. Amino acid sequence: CASRQGGNTGELFF.

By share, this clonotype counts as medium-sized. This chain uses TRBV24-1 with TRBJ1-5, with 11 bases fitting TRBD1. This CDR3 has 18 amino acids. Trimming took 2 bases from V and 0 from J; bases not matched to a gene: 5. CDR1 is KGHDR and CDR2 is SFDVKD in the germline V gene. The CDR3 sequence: CATSDSSGQGDSNQPQHF. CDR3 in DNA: TGTGCCACCAGTGATTCCTCGGGACAGGGGGATAGCAATCAGCCCCAGCATTTT.

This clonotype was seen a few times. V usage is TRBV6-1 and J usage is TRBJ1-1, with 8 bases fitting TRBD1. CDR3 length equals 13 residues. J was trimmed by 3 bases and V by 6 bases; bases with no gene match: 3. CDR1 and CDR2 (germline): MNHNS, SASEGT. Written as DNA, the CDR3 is TGTGCCAGCAGCAGGGGGCCGGACACTGAAGCTTTCTTT. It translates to CASSRGPDTEAFF.

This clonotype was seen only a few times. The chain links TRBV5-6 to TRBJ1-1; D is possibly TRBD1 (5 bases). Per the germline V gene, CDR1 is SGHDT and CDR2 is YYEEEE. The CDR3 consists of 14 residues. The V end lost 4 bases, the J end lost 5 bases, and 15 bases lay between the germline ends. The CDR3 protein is CASSMSEGETEAFF. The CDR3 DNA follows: TGTGCCAGCAGCATGTCTGAAGGGGAAACTGAAGCTTTCTTT.

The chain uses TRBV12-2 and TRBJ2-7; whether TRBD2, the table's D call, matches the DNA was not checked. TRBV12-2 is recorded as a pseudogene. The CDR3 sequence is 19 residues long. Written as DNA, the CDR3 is TGTGCAAGTCGCTTAGCGGCGATGCCGACTAGCGGGGGGCCGGTGGAGCAGTACTTC. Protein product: CASRLAAMPTSGGPVEQYF.

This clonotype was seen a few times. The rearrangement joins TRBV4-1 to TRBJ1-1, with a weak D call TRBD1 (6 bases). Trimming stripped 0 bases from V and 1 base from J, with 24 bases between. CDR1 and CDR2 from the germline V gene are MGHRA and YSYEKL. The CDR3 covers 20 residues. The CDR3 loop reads CASSQDRRQGRVKRNTEAFF. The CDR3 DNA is TGCGCCAGCAGCCAAGACCGACGGCAGGGGCGTGTCAAAAGGAACACTGAAGCTTTCTTT.

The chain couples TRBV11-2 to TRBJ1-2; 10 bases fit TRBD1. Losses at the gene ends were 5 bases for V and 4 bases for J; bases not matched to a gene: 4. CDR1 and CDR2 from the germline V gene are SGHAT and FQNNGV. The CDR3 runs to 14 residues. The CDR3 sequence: CASSGQGVGYGYTF. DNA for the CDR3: TGTGCCAGCAGCGGACAGGGGGTGGGCTATGGCTACACCTTC.

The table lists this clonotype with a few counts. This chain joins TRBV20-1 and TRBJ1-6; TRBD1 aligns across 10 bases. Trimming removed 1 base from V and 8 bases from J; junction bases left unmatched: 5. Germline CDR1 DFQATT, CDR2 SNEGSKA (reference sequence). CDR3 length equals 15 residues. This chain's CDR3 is CSARAPGQGYSPLHF. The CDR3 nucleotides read TGCAGTGCTAGAGCCCCGGGACAGGGGTATTCACCCCTCCACTTT.

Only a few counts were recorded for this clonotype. CDR3 sequence reads: CSASANLNTEAFF. The CDR3 nucleotides read TGCAGTGCTAGCGCTAACCTGAACACTGAAGCTTTCTTT. V usage is TRBV20-1 and J usage is TRBJ1-1; D is unresolved. There are 13 residues in the CDR3. The V and J ends lost 3 bases and 0 bases respectively, with 8 bases between them. Germline V lookup: CDR1 DFQATT, CDR2 SNEGSKA (reference sequence).

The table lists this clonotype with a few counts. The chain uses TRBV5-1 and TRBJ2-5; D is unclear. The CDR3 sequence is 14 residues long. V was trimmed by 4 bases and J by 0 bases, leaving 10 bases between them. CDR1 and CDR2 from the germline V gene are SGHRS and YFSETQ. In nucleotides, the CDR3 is TGCGCCAGCAGCCTAGGGAACAACCAAGAGACCCAGTACTTC. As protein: CASSLGNNQETQYF.

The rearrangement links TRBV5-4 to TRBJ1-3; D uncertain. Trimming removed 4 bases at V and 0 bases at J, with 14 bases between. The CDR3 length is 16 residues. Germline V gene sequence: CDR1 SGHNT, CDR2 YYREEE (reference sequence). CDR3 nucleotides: TGTGCCAGCAGCCCGGAGGTGATGCGCTCTGGAAACACCATATATTTT. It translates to CASSPEVMRSGNTIYF.

CDR3 loop: CASSLAGVKEQYF. The CDR3 coding sequence is TGTGCCAGCAGTTTGGCAGGCGTTAAGGAGCAGTACTTC. V gene TRBV12-3 or TRBV12-4 combines with J gene TRBJ2-7; D gene unclear. This CDR3 region has 13 residues. V was cut by 3 bases and J by 7 bases, with 13 bases left in between.

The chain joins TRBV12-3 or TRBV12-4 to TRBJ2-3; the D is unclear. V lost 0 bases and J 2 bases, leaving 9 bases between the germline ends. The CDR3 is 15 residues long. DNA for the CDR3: TGTGCCAGCAGTTTAGCGCGTACTCTCACAGATACGCAGTATTTT. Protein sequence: CASSLARTLTDTQYF.

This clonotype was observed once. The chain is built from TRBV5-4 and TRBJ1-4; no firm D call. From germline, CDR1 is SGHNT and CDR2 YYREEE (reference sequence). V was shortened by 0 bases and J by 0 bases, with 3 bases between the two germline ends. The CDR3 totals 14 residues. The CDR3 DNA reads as TGTGCCAGCAGCTTGGCAGCAACTAATGAAAAACTGTTTTTT. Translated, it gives CASSLAATNEKLFF. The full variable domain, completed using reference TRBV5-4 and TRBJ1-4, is ETGVTQSPTHLIKTRGQQVTLRCSSQSGHNTVSWYQQALGQGPQFIFQYYREEENGRGNFPPRFSGLQFPNYSSELNVNALELDDSALYLCASSLAATNEKLFFGSGTQLSVL.

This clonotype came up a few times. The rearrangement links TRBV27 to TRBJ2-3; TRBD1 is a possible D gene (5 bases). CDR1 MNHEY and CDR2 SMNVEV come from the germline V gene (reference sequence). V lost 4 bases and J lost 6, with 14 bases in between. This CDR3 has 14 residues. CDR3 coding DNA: TGTGCCAGCAGTTCCCTTACAGGCCGGGATACGCAGTATTTT. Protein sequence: CASSSLTGRDTQYF.

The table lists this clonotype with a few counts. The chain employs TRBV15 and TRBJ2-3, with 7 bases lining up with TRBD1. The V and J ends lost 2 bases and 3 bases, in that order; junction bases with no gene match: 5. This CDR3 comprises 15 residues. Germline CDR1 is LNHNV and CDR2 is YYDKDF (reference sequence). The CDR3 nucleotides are TGTGCCACCAGCAGAAGGACAGGAGGTACAGATACGCAGTATTTT. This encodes CATSRRTGGTDTQYF. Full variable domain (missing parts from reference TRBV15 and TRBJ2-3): DAMVIQNPRYQVTQFGKPVTLSCSQTLNHNVMYWYQQKSSQAPKLLFHYYDKDFNNEADTPDNFQSRRPNTSFCFLDIRSPGLGDTAMYLCATSRRTGGTDTQYFGPGTRLTVL.

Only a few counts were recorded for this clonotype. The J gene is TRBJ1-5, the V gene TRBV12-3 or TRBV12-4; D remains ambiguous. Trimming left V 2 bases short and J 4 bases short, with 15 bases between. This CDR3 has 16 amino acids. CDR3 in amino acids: CASSLSAGGGNQPQHF. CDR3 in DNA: TGTGCCAGCAGTTTATCGGCAGGCGGCGGTAATCAGCCCCAGCATTTT.

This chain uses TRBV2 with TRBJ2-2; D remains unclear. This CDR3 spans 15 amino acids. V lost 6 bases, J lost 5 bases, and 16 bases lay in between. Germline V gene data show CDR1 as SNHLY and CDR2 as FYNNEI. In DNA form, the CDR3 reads TGTGCCAGCAGCGGGCGAACTAACCCGACCGGGGAGCTGTTTTTT. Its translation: CASSGRTNPTGELFF. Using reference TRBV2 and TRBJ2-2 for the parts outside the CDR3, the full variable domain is EPEVTQTPSHQVTQMGQEVILRCVPISNHLYFYWYRQILGQKVEFLVSFYNNEISEKSEIFDDQFSVERPDGSNFTLKIRSTKLEDSAMYFCASSGRTNPTGELFFGEGSRLTVL.

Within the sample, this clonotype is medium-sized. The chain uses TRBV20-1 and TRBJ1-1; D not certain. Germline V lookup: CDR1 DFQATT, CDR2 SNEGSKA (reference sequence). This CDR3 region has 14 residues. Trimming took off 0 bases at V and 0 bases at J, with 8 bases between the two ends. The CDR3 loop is CSARDIFLNTEAFF. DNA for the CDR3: TGCAGTGCTAGAGATATCTTCCTGAACACTGAAGCTTTCTTT.

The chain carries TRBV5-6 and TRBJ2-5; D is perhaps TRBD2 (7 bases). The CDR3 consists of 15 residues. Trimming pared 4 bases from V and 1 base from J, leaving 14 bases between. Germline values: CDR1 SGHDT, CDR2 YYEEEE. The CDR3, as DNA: TGTGCCAGCAGCCCGTGGGGGGGGGCCCAAGAGACCCAGTACTTC. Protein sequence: CASSPWGGAQETQYF.

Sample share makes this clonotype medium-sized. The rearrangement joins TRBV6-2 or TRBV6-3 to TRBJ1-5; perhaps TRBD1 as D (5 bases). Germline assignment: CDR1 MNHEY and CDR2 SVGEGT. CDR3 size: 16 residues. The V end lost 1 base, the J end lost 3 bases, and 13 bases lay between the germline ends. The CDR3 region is CASSYYRTTSNQPQHF. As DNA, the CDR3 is TGTGCCAGCAGTTACTATAGGACAACTTCCAATCAGCCCCAGCATTTT.

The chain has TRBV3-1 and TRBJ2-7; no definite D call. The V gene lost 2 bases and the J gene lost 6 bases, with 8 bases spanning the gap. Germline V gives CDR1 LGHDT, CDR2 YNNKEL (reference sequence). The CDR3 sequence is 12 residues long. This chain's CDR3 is CASSQIGLEQYF. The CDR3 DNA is TGTGCCAGCAGCCAAATAGGTCTCGAGCAGTACTTC.

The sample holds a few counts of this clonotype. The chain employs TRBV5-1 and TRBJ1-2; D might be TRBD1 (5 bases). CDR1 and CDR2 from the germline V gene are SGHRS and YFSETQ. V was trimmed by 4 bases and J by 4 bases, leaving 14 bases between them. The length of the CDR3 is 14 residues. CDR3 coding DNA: TGCGCCAGCAGCGCCCAGGCCCAGGGCTATGGCTACACCTTC. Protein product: CASSAQAQGYGYTF.